Described below is a single TCR beta chain sequence and its context. Sequenced by immunoSEQ multiplex PCR; TCRdb stores in-frame clones only, minus some. The data contain around 61,000 clones, about 89% of them singletons. This specimen belongs to a study of Tregs in tolerant kidney transplant recipients. The V gene lost 3 bases and the J gene lost 0 bases, with 5 bases spanning the gap. CDR1 is LNHDA and CDR2 is SQIVND in the germline V gene (reference sequence). This CDR3 has 13 amino acids. Related graft donors supplied nonmyeloablative bone marrow transplants, and mixed chimerism was transient. Thawed PBMCs were FACS-sorted into unstimulated CD4+CD25+CD127- regulatory T cells, CD4+CD25- non-regulatory cells, CD4 and CD8 cells.

This TCR derives from a human patient who received a combined kidney and bone marrow transplant. The graft donor may have contributed some T cells. The input for sequencing was CD4+ T cells from blood (PBMCs), taken 6 months after the transplant. The chain joins TRBV19 to TRBJ1-2; a possible D gene is TRBD1 (5 bases). CDR3 loop: CASSMTANYGYTF. The CDR3 nucleotides read TGTGCCAGTAGTATGACAGCTAACTATGGCTACACCTTC.